These 21 T cell receptor beta chains were sequenced from one sample in a study of shared clonotypes between healthy human individuals. TCRdb keeps only in-frame clones here, not all; method: immunoSEQ multiplex PCR. The sample carries about 2.4 million clones, more than 90% recorded once. The sample consisted of naive CD4+ T cells sorted from blood. Subset: CD45RA+ positively selected. The receptors originated from a man aged 18-30 years in good health.

The rearrangement links TRBV19 to TRBJ2-3, with 10 bases matching TRBD2. J gave up 0 bases and V 5 bases, and 8 bases lay outside the gene matches. In germline, CDR1 is LNHDA, CDR2 SQIVND (reference sequence). The CDR3 runs to 17 residues. The CDR3 here is CASSRTSGMTSTDTQYF. DNA for the CDR3: TGTGCCAGTAGTCGGACTAGCGGTATGACTAGCACAGATACGCAGTATTTT.

This clone was picked up a small number of times. J is TRBJ1-5 and V is TRBV2; D not resolved. CDR3 length: 14 amino acids. Deletions cut 2 bases from V and 5 bases from J, with 10 bases between. The V gene's germline CDR1 is SNHLY and CDR2 FYNNEI. CDR3 loop: CASSESRKDQPQHF. CDR3 sequence (DNA): TGTGCCAGCAGTGAATCCCGGAAAGATCAGCCCCAGCATTTT.

The chain uses TRBV9 and TRBJ2-7; TRBD2 matches 10 bases. The CDR3 runs 16 residues. Germline values: CDR1 SGDLS, CDR2 YYNGEE. Trimming cost V 4 bases and J 5 bases; bases outside gene matches: 12. This chain's CDR3 is CASSPRLAGDPHEQYF. CDR3 bases: TGTGCCAGCAGCCCCCGGCTAGCGGGAGACCCCCACGAGCAGTACTTC. The complete variable domain, with remaining parts taken from reference TRBV9 and TRBJ2-7, reads DSGVTQTPKHLITATGQRVTLRCSPRSGDLSVYWYQQSLDQGLQFLIQYYNGEERAKGNILERFSAQQFPDLHSELNLSSLELGDSALYFCASSPRLAGDPHEQYFGPGTRLTVT.

The chain couples TRBV5-4 to TRBJ1-2; 8 nucleotides agree with TRBD1. CDR1 and CDR2 (germline): SGHNT, YYREEE (reference sequence). J was trimmed by 3 bases and V by 3 bases; bases with no gene match: 4. There are 14 residues in the CDR3. The CDR3 protein is CASSSRGRDYGYTF. CDR3 nucleotide sequence: TGTGCCAGCAGCTCCAGGGGGCGAGACTATGGCTACACCTTC.

Worth noting for this clone: Other DNA sequences of this sample code for an identical CDR3. V usage is TRBV30 and J usage is TRBJ2-2; 15 nucleotides match TRBD2. Germline lookup yields CDR1 GTSNPN and CDR2 SVGIG (reference sequence). V dropped 5 bases and J dropped 5; count of bases not matched to a gene: 0. This CDR3 has 14 amino acids. The CDR3 region is CAWGLAGGTGELFF. CDR3 nucleotide sequence: TGTGCCTGGGGACTAGCGGGGGGGACCGGGGAGCTGTTTTTT.

Turning to this clone: Other nucleotide sequences from this sample produce the same CDR3. V is TRBV5-1 and J is TRBJ2-2; 7 nucleotides line up with TRBD1. This CDR3 has 15 residues. J lost 4 bases, V lost 4 bases, and 7 bases had no gene match. Germline V lookup: CDR1 SGHRS, CDR2 YFSETQ. The CDR3 bases are TGCGCCAGCAGCAGTGACAGGGTTGGCACCGGGGAGCTGTTTTTT. This sequence encodes CASSSDRVGTGELFF. Full variable domain (remainder filled in from reference TRBV5-1 and TRBJ2-2): KAGVTQTPRYLIKTRGQQVTLSCSPISGHRSVSWYQQTPGQGLQFLFEYFSETQRNKGNFPGRFSGRQFSNSRSEMNVSTLELGDSALYLCASSSDRVGTGELFFGEGSRLTVL.

With regard to this clone: This sample also contains other DNA sequences that code for the same CDR3. The chain couples TRBV20-1 to TRBJ2-3; either TRBD1 or TRBD2 may fit D (5 bases each). The CDR3 is 10 residues long. V lost 6 bases, J lost 4 bases, and 5 bases lay in between. Germline assignment: CDR1 DFQATT and CDR2 SNEGSKA (reference sequence). DNA for the CDR3: TGCAGTGCGGGGGCAGATACGCAGTATTTT. Protein sequence: CSAGADTQYF.

This clone appeared a single time. A much larger clone differs by one base, so this may be a read error. Other DNA sequences in the same sample also yield this CDR3. CDR3 amino acids: CASSSQETQYF. The CDR3 nucleotides read TGCGCCAGCAGTTCCCAAGAGACCCAGTACTTC. This chain links TRBV5-1 with TRBJ2-5, with no clear D. Looked up from germline, CDR1 is SGHRS and CDR2 is YFSETQ. The CDR3 runs 11 residues. The V end lost 5 bases, the J end lost 1 base, and 3 bases lay between the germline ends.

V is TRBV9 and J is TRBJ2-1; 8 bases line up with TRBD1. With V trimmed by 4 bases and J by 8 bases, 8 bases remained unmatched. The CDR3 spans 14 residues. Germline CDR1 is SGDLS and CDR2 is YYNGEE. The CDR3: CASSTRTGIDEQFF. The CDR3, as DNA: TGTGCCAGCAGCACCCGGACAGGGATCGATGAGCAGTTCTTC.

This rearrangement joins TRBV18 to TRBJ1-1; the match to TRBD1 covers 8 bases. Losses at the gene ends were 0 bases for V and 2 bases for J; bases not matched to a gene: 14. Germline values: CDR1 KGHSH, CDR2 LQKENI. This CDR3 is built from 19 residues. The CDR3 is CASSPPGRTGTLINTEAFF. In DNA form, the CDR3 reads TGTGCCAGCTCACCACCGGGACGGACAGGGACCTTGATAAACACTGAAGCTTTCTTT.

The table lists this clone with a count of one. V and J are TRBV5-1 and TRBJ2-7; no clear D gene. Germline V gene sequence: CDR1 SGHRS, CDR2 YFSETQ. V was pared by 0 bases and J by 2 bases, with 15 bases between. The CDR3 length is 16 residues. The CDR3 DNA is TGCGCCAGCAGCTTGGTAGGCGGAGCCTATACCTACGAGCAGTACTTC. It encodes CASSLVGGAYTYEQYF. The full variable domain, completed using reference TRBV5-1 and TRBJ2-7, is KAGVTQTPRYLIKTRGQQVTLSCSPISGHRSVSWYQQTPGQGLQFLFEYFSETQRNKGNFPGRFSGRQFSNSRSEMNVSTLELGDSALYLCASSLVGGAYTYEQYFGPGTRLTVT.

The chain is built from TRBV5-5 and TRBJ2-2, with D possibly TRBD2 on 6 matching bases. Germline CDR1 and CDR2: SGHKS and YYEKEE (reference sequence). This CDR3 has 14 amino acids. The V end was cut by 0 bases, the J end by 5 bases, with 8 bases between. In DNA, the CDR3 is TGTGCCAGCAGCTTGGCTGCGGGGACCGGGGAGCTGTTTTTT. Amino acids: CASSLAAGTGELFF.

The V call is TRBV11-2, the J call TRBJ2-5; D is ambiguous. CDR1 is SGHAT, CDR2 FQNNGV, per germline. The CDR3 totals 15 residues. The germline V and J ends were trimmed by 1 base and 4 bases, with 13 bases remaining between them. The CDR3 DNA follows: TGTGCCAGCAGCTTAGTTGGTAGGGTTTTAGAGACCCAGTACTTC. This translates into CASSLVGRVLETQYF.

This chain joins TRBV15 and TRBJ2-5; D unclear. This CDR3 is 13 amino acids long. Germline loops: CDR1 LNHNV, CDR2 YYDKDF (reference sequence). Trimming took off 8 bases at V and 3 bases at J, with 13 bases between the two ends. Written as DNA, the CDR3 is TGTGCCACCCAACGCCAGGTGGAAGAGACCCAGTACTTC. Protein sequence: CATQRQVEETQYF.

A word on this clone: Other nucleotide sequences in the sample specify the same CDR3. V is TRBV6-1 and J is TRBJ2-4; 10 bases fit TRBD1. V gave up 3 bases and J gave up 1 base; unmatched junction bases: 3. The CDR3 runs to 16 residues. In germline, CDR1 is MNHNS, CDR2 SASEGT. CDR3 coding DNA: TGTGCCAGCAGTGATAGACAGGGGGCGGCCAAAAACATTCAGTACTTC. This translates into CASSDRQGAAKNIQYF.

Concerning this clone: Other nucleotide sequences from this sample produce the same CDR3. The CDR3 reads CASSLALAGYNEQFF. CDR3 DNA sequence: TGCGCCAGCAGCTTGGCTTTAGCGGGTTACAATGAGCAGTTCTTC. The rearrangement links TRBV5-1 to TRBJ2-1, with 7 bases identical to TRBD2. The CDR3 is made up of 15 amino acids. Germline V gives CDR1 SGHRS, CDR2 YFSETQ. Germline trimming cut 0 bases from V and 4 bases from J; bases unmatched to any gene: 4.

The chain carries TRBV2 and TRBJ1-3; weak D call: TRBD1 (5 bases). The CDR3 runs 15 residues. Germline V gives CDR1 SNHLY, CDR2 FYNNEI. The germline V and J ends were trimmed by 3 bases and 2 bases, with 11 bases remaining between them. The CDR3 here is CASSEIGAPGNTIYF. CDR3 nucleotide sequence: TGTGCCAGCAGTGAGATAGGGGCGCCTGGAAACACCATATATTTT.

This chain links TRBV7-6 with TRBJ1-4; the match to TRBD1 covers 8 bases. The J segment lost 8 bases and the V segment lost 5 bases, leaving 7 bases of the junction unmatched. The germline CDR1 and CDR2 sequences are SGHVS and FNYEAQ. There are 14 residues in the CDR3. In DNA form, the CDR3 reads TGTGCCAGCAGCGTTGGACAGGGTTTCGAAAAACTGTTTTTT. It translates to CASSVGQGFEKLFF.

The rearrangement uses TRBV5-6 and TRBJ2-1, with D tentatively TRBD1 or TRBD2 (6 bases each). Germline values: CDR1 SGHDT, CDR2 YYEEEE. Trimming took off 1 base at V and 4 bases at J, with 15 bases between the two ends. This CDR3 comprises 16 residues. The CDR3 region is CASSLQQQGGYNEQFF. CDR3 DNA: TGTGCCAGCAGCTTGCAGCAACAGGGAGGATACAATGAGCAGTTCTTC.

In its sample, this clone was seen a few times. J is TRBJ2-2 and V is TRBV6-5; a weak D match, TRBD1 (5 bases). V was trimmed by 4 bases and J by 7 bases, leaving 10 bases between them. The CDR3 is 13 residues long. Germline V CDR1 and CDR2: MNHEY, SVGAGI. In nucleotides, the CDR3 is TGTGCCAGCAGTTTAACAGGTTACGGGGAGCTGTTTTTT. Its protein is CASSLTGYGELFF.

The genes are TRBV11-2 and TRBJ1-4; D gene unclear. The V end was cut by 3 bases, the J end by 4 bases, with 12 bases between. This CDR3 is 15 amino acids long. Germline CDR1 SGHAT, CDR2 FQNNGV. CDR3 loop: CASSFGSSINEKLFF. The DNA for the CDR3 is TGTGCCAGCAGCTTCGGGAGCTCAATTAATGAAAAACTGTTTTTT.